These 15 T cell receptor beta chains were all obtained from the same sample, sequenced in a study of OX40 agonist ivuxolimab in advanced cancers. Produced via immunoSEQ multiplex PCR; TCRdb's table is partial and in-frame only. The sample has approximately 60,000 clones, roughly nine tenths seen once. Sequenced material: CD4+ or CD8+ T cells sorted from blood, taken in a trial of the OX40 agonist ivuxolimab. The receptor source for this set is an adult with an advanced solid tumor such as melanoma, head and neck, liver or kidney cancer.

The CDR3 spells CASRSGTGTEAFF. CDR3 DNA: TGTGCCAGCAGATCCGGGACAGGGACTGAAGCTTTCTTT. This rearrangement joins TRBV25-1 to TRBJ1-1, with 9 bases identical to TRBD1. This CDR3 has 13 residues. Germline V gene lookup returns CDR1 MGHDK and CDR2 SYGVNS. V shed 6 bases, J shed 5 bases, and the junction held 4 bases outside the gene matches.

This clone was detected once. J is TRBJ2-7 and V is TRBV30, with 8 bases fitting TRBD1. Germline-derived CDR1 and CDR2 are GTSNPN and SVGIG (reference sequence). The CDR3 extends over 14 amino acids. J was trimmed by 2 bases and V by 2 bases; bases with no gene match: 5. Written as DNA, the CDR3 is TGTGCCTGGAGTTTAGGACAGGGCCCCTACGAGCAGTACTTC. Translation gives CAWSLGQGPYEQYF.

The genes are TRBV30 and TRBJ1-4; D gene uncertain. The germline V gene has CDR1 GTSNPN and CDR2 SVGIG (reference sequence). This CDR3 contains 14 residues. V was clipped by 0 bases and J by 5 bases, with 10 bases between them. In DNA form, the CDR3 reads TGTGCCTGGAGTGTACTCCCGGCGAATGAAAAACTGTTTTTT. Protein: CAWSVLPANEKLFF.

This clone was recorded only once. This chain links TRBV28 with TRBJ1-6; TRBD1 matches 7 bases. This CDR3 comprises 18 residues. Germline values: CDR1 MDHEN, CDR2 SYDVKM. Germline trimming cut 6 bases from V and 0 bases from J; bases unmatched to any gene: 11. CDR3 sequence reads: CASSYPRQGSSYNSPLHF. CDR3 in DNA: TGTGCCAGCAGCTACCCCCGACAGGGTAGCTCCTATAATTCACCCCTCCACTTT.

This clone was observed a single time. The V and J genes are TRBV20-1 and TRBJ2-7, with a tentative D call TRBD2 (5 bases). The germline V gene has CDR1 DFQATT and CDR2 SNEGSKA (reference sequence). This CDR3 is built from 11 residues. In DNA, the CDR3 is TGCAGACTAGACTCTTCCTACGAGCAGTACTTC. It encodes CRLDSSYEQYF.

The genes are TRBV9 and TRBJ2-7; 9 bases match TRBD2. The CDR3 spans 16 residues. With 4 bases clipped from V and 7 bases from J, the junction kept 15 bases outside the gene matches. Germline CDR1 is SGDLS and CDR2 is YYNGEE. CDR3 nucleotide sequence: TGTGCCAGCAGCACTGGTCCCCTAGCGGGGTCCGGTGAGCAGTACTTC. It specifies CASSTGPLAGSGEQYF.

The J gene is TRBJ2-5, the V gene TRBV7-8, with 10 bases matching TRBD2. This CDR3 comprises 16 residues. The J segment lost 2 bases and the V segment lost 8 bases, leaving 11 bases of the junction unmatched. Per germline, CDR1 SGHVS and CDR2 FQNEAQ. The CDR3 here is CASRNGAGGIQETQYF. CDR3 coding DNA: TGTGCCAGCCGTAATGGAGCGGGAGGGATACAAGAGACCCAGTACTTC.

This chain uses TRBV9 with TRBJ2-7; no clear D. CDR3 size: 15 residues. Trimming shortened V by 0 bases and J by 0 bases, and 10 bases separated the two germline ends. CDR1 is SGDLS and CDR2 is YYNGEE in the germline V gene. This CDR3 reads CASSVDRLDSYEQYF. Here the CDR3 DNA reads TGTGCCAGCAGCGTAGACCGCCTTGACTCCTACGAGCAGTACTTC.

V usage is TRBV28 and J usage is TRBJ2-7; no reliable D call. CDR3 size: 15 residues. Trimming removed 6 bases at V and 2 bases at J, with 17 bases between. In germline, CDR1 is MDHEN, CDR2 SYDVKM. CDR3 in amino acids: CASRPDGRPPYEQYF. The CDR3 region has the DNA TGTGCCAGCAGACCAGACGGTCGACCCCCCTACGAGCAGTACTTC.

The V call is TRBV30, the J call TRBJ1-1, with TRBD1 as a possible D gene (6 bases). The germline V gene has CDR1 GTSNPN and CDR2 SVGIG (reference sequence). The CDR3 runs to 13 residues. This CDR3 is CARKGEGNTEAFF. CDR3 DNA: TGTGCTCGGAAGGGGGAGGGGAACACTGAAGCTTTCTTT.

The V call is TRBV7-3, the J call TRBJ2-2; D is possibly TRBD1 or TRBD2 (5 bases each). Trimming left V 2 bases short and J 0 bases short, with 19 bases between. This CDR3 comprises 19 residues. Germline V gene sequence: CDR1 SGHTA, CDR2 FQGTGA. The CDR3 sequence is CASSLHGPGAFANTGELFF. In DNA, the CDR3 is TGTGCCAGCAGCTTACACGGTCCCGGGGCCTTCGCGAACACCGGGGAGCTGTTTTTT.

The chain joins TRBV5-4 to TRBJ2-3, with TRBD2 matching over 7 bases. Germline CDR1 SGHNT, CDR2 YYREEE (reference sequence). Trimming removed 5 bases from V and 4 bases from J; junction bases left unmatched: 10. This CDR3 comprises 15 residues. The CDR3 region is CASRVVGRAPDTQYF. The CDR3 DNA sequence: TGTGCCAGCAGGGTTGTGGGGAGGGCCCCAGATACGCAGTATTTT.

V usage is TRBV10-3 and J usage is TRBJ1-5, with TRBD1 matching 10 bases. The germline V gene encodes CDR1 ENHRY and CDR2 SYGVKD. The trim removed 2 bases at V and 7 bases at J, leaving 2 bases unmatched. The CDR3 is 14 residues long. The CDR3 loop is CAISEGTGAQPQHF. The CDR3, as DNA: TGTGCCATCAGTGAGGGGACAGGGGCCCAGCCCCAGCATTTT.

This chain joins TRBV6-1 and TRBJ1-2; D uncertain. The V end lost 8 bases, the J end lost 2 bases, and 12 bases lay between the germline ends. The CDR3 has 13 residues. Looked up from germline, CDR1 is MNHNS and CDR2 is SASEGT. Written as DNA, the CDR3 is TGTGCCAGCGTGTCGCTGGGGAACTATGGCTACACCTTC. It codes for CASVSLGNYGYTF.

J is TRBJ2-3 and V is TRBV5-1; possibly TRBD2 for D (6 bases). Trimming took 4 bases from V and 2 from J, leaving 17 bases between them. There are 16 residues in the CDR3. Germline V gives CDR1 SGHRS, CDR2 YFSETQ. The CDR3 reads CASSVPTGRSTDTQYF. In DNA form, the CDR3 reads TGCGCCAGCAGCGTACCTACGGGGAGGTCCACAGATACGCAGTATTTT. The complete variable domain, with remaining parts taken from reference TRBV5-1 and TRBJ2-3, reads KAGVTQTPRYLIKTRGQQVTLSCSPISGHRSVSWYQQTPGQGLQFLFEYFSETQRNKGNFPGRFSGRQFSNSRSEMNVSTLELGDSALYLCASSVPTGRSTDTQYFGPGTRLTVL.